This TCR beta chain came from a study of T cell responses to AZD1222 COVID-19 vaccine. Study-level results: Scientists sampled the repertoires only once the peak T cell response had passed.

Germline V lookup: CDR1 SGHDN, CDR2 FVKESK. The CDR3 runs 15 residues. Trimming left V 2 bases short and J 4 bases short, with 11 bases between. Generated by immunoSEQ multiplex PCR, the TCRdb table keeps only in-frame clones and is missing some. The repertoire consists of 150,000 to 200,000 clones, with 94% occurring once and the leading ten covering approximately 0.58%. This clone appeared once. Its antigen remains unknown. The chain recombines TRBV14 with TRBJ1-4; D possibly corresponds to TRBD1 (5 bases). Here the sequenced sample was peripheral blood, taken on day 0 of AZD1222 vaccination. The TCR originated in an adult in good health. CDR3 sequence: CASSQLKGVNEKLFF. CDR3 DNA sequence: TGTGCCAGCAGCCAATTAAAAGGGGTTAATGAAAAACTGTTTTTT.